This record covers a single T cell receptor beta chain. These data are taken from a study of identical twins. Looked up from germline, CDR1 is SQVTM and CDR2 is ANQGSEA. Trimming took 3 bases from V and 4 from J, leaving 6 bases between them. This CDR3 comprises 12 residues. A single record per CDR3 protein comes from TCRdb applying MiXCR to the 5' RACE reads. In the table there are a few hundred thousand distinct CDR3 sequences, roughly 9.9% of which are singletons. This same sample was also taken into another study, of yellow fever vaccine responses in identical twins.

The clonotype comes from a woman younger than 30 in good health. Sequenced sample: PBMCs. The chain is built from TRBV29-1 and TRBJ1-4, with D uncertain. The CDR3 is CSVDLGNEKLFF. Here the CDR3 DNA reads TGCAGCGTTGATCTGGGTAATGAAAAACTGTTTTTT.